The rows below give T cell receptor beta chains drawn from one sample of a study of blood T cells in healthy people across ages. MiXCR was run by TCRdb on the 5' RACE reads, yielding one entry per CDR3 protein. The profile shows about 570,000 distinct CDR3 sequences, approximately 25% of them singletons. The source material was blood. The receptor set was obtained from a woman aged 70-85 years in good health. Each CDR3 is given with its conserved first and last residue. D genes are given only for firm matches. Clone size is not always given. Where it is, it says once, few, many or a class for expanded clones.

d_gene: .
abundance: .
j_gene: TRBJ1-2
v_gene: TRBV4-3
CDR3nt: TGCGCCAGCAGCCAGTCTCAGGGCTATGGCTACACCTTC
CDR3aa: CASSQSQGYGYTF

d_gene: .
abundance: few
j_gene: TRBJ1-5
v_gene: TRBV5-5
CDR3nt: TGTGCCAGCAGCTTGGTGGGCAGGAAGATTCAGCCCCAGCATTTT
CDR3aa: CASSLVGRKIQPQHF

d_gene: .
abundance: .
j_gene: TRBJ2-4
v_gene: TRBV10-2
CDR3nt: TGCGCCAGCAGTGAGTCGGGGCAGTCCCAGTACTTC
CDR3aa: CASSESGQSQYF

d_gene: .
abundance: .
j_gene: TRBJ2-1
v_gene: TRBV12-3/TRBV12-4
CDR3nt: TGTGCCAGCAGTCCCGGGATAAGGGGAGAGCAGTTCTTC
CDR3aa: CASSPGIRGEQFF

d_gene: .
abundance: .
j_gene: TRBJ2-7
v_gene: TRBV5-5
CDR3nt: TGTGCCAGCAGCTTGGATTCGGCCGAGCAGTACTTC
CDR3aa: CASSLDSAEQYF

d_gene: TRBD2
abundance: .
j_gene: TRBJ2-1
v_gene: TRBV20-1
CDR3nt: TGCAGTGCTATAAATCGGGGGGGTCCCCTCAATGAGCAGTTCTTC
CDR3aa: CSAINRGGPLNEQFF

d_gene: .
abundance: .
j_gene: TRBJ2-7
v_gene: TRBV28
CDR3nt: TGTGCCAGCAGTTTCCCCCCAGGGGTATCCTACGAGCAGTACTTC
CDR3aa: CASSFPPGVSYEQYF

d_gene: .
abundance: many
j_gene: TRBJ2-5
v_gene: TRBV4-3
CDR3nt: TGCGCCAGCAGCCAAGATTACAGACAGACCCAAGAGACCCAGTACTTC
CDR3aa: CASSQDYRQTQETQYF

d_gene: TRBD1
abundance: .
j_gene: TRBJ1-3
v_gene: TRBV7-2
CDR3nt: TGTGCCAGCAGCTTAGGAGGGACAGAGTTCGTCGCTGGAAACACCATATATTTT
CDR3aa: CASSLGGTEFVAGNTIYF

d_gene: .
abundance: few
j_gene: TRBJ1-4
v_gene: TRBV7-9
CDR3nt: TGTGCCAGCCAGGGGTTTGCAACTAATGAAAAACTGTTTTTT
CDR3aa: CASQGFATNEKLFF

d_gene: TRBD2
abundance: .
j_gene: TRBJ2-5
v_gene: TRBV2
CDR3nt: TGTGCCAGCAGTTACCCCCAAGGGCTAGCGGACCAAGAGACCCAGTACTTC
CDR3aa: CASSYPQGLADQETQYF

d_gene: .
abundance: few
j_gene: TRBJ1-4
v_gene: TRBV7-2
CDR3nt: TGTGCCAGCAGCAGGCGACACTTGAATGAAAAACTGTTTTTT
CDR3aa: CASSRRHLNEKLFF

d_gene: .
abundance: .
j_gene: TRBJ1-1
v_gene: TRBV7-2
CDR3nt: TGTGCCAGCAGCCCCGCTGCGGGACAGAACACTGAAGCTTTCTTT
CDR3aa: CASSPAAGQNTEAFF

d_gene: .
abundance: many
j_gene: TRBJ2-7
v_gene: TRBV7-2
CDR3nt: TGTGCCAGCAGCGGCAACGGAAACTTCCCCTACGAGCAGTACTTC
CDR3aa: CASSGNGNFPYEQYF

d_gene: .
abundance: .
j_gene: TRBJ1-2
v_gene: TRBV20-1
CDR3nt: TGCAGTGCTAGCCCCTATGGCTACACCTTC
CDR3aa: CSASPYGYTF

d_gene: .
abundance: few
j_gene: TRBJ1-2
v_gene: TRBV29-1
CDR3nt: TGCAGCGTTGCCCGGGCCTCCTATGGCTACACCTTC
CDR3aa: CSVARASYGYTF

d_gene: .
abundance: .
j_gene: TRBJ1-4
v_gene: TRBV14
CDR3nt: TGTGCCAGCAGCCAAGGGGGGCATGAAAAACTGTTTTTT
CDR3aa: CASSQGGHEKLFF

d_gene: .
abundance: .
j_gene: TRBJ2-1
v_gene: TRBV29-1
CDR3nt: TGCAGCGTTGAAGGGCAGGGTCGCAATGGGCAGTTCTTC
CDR3aa: CSVEGQGRNGQFF

d_gene: .
abundance: .
j_gene: TRBJ2-5
v_gene: TRBV7-2
CDR3nt: TGTGCCAGCAGCTTAACGTGGCTAGCAGGTCAAGAGACCCAGTACTTC
CDR3aa: CASSLTWLAGQETQYF

d_gene: .
abundance: once
j_gene: TRBJ1-1
v_gene: TRBV15
CDR3nt: TGTGCCACCAGCAGTCCCTTAAACACTGAAGCTTTCTTT
CDR3aa: CATSSPLNTEAFF

d_gene: .
abundance: once
j_gene: TRBJ2-5
v_gene: TRBV6-5
CDR3nt: TGTGCCGGCAGTTACGGTCCGGGGCAGTACTTC
CDR3aa: CAGSYGPGQYF

d_gene: TRBD1
abundance: few
j_gene: TRBJ2-7
v_gene: TRBV7-9
CDR3nt: TGTGCCAGCAGTTCGGGACAGGGAATGTACGAGCAGTACTTC
CDR3aa: CASSSGQGMYEQYF

d_gene: TRBD1
abundance: .
j_gene: TRBJ1-6
v_gene: TRBV13
CDR3nt: TGTGCCAGCAGCCGCGGACAGGGAGGTGATTCACCCCTCCACTTT
CDR3aa: CASSRGQGGDSPLHF

d_gene: .
abundance: few
j_gene: TRBJ2-1
v_gene: TRBV20-1
CDR3nt: TGCAGTGCTTTAGTCCGGGAGTTCTACAATGAGCAGTTCTTC
CDR3aa: CSALVREFYNEQFF

d_gene: .
abundance: few
j_gene: TRBJ1-1
v_gene: TRBV25-1
CDR3nt: TGTGCCAGCAGTCCGTCGACTGGACACACTAACACTGAAGCTTTCTTT
CDR3aa: CASSPSTGHTNTEAFF

d_gene: .
abundance: few
j_gene: TRBJ2-1
v_gene: TRBV15
CDR3nt: TGTGCCACCAGTGACGCTAGCTCCTACAATGAGCAGTTCTTC
CDR3aa: CATSDASSYNEQFF

d_gene: .
abundance: .
j_gene: TRBJ2-1
v_gene: TRBV14
CDR3nt: TGTGCCAGCAGCTACACCCTGTACAATGAGCAGTTCTTC
CDR3aa: CASSYTLYNEQFF

d_gene: TRBD1
abundance: few
j_gene: TRBJ1-1
v_gene: TRBV7-9
CDR3nt: TGTGCCAGCAGAAAGGACAGGGGCACTGAAGCTTTCTTT
CDR3aa: CASRKDRGTEAFF

d_gene: .
abundance: .
j_gene: TRBJ1-1
v_gene: TRBV5-5
CDR3nt: TGTGCCAGCAGCTTGCAGTCGGCAGGCACTGAAGCTTTCTTT
CDR3aa: CASSLQSAGTEAFF

d_gene: .
abundance: many
j_gene: TRBJ2-7
v_gene: TRBV5-6
CDR3nt: TGTGCCAGCAGCAGATTAGGGTTTTCCTACGAGCAGTACTTC
CDR3aa: CASSRLGFSYEQYF

d_gene: TRBD1
abundance: few
j_gene: TRBJ1-1
v_gene: TRBV5-5
CDR3nt: TGTGCCAGCAGCTTGGTTCCTGAACAGGGGGATAGTGAGGCTTTCTTT
CDR3aa: CASSLVPEQGDSEAFF

d_gene: .
abundance: few
j_gene: TRBJ1-1
v_gene: TRBV7-2
CDR3nt: TGTGCCAGCAGCCCATCACCGGGCTACGAAGCTTTCTTT
CDR3aa: CASSPSPGYEAFF

d_gene: .
abundance: .
j_gene: TRBJ1-5
v_gene: TRBV4-1
CDR3nt: TGCGCCAGCAGCCAAAATTACGGCAATCAGCCCCAGCATTTT
CDR3aa: CASSQNYGNQPQHF

d_gene: .
abundance: few
j_gene: TRBJ2-2
v_gene: TRBV4-3
CDR3nt: TGCGCCAGCAGCCGCCAGCCGTCGCTAGTCTATTTCACCGGGGAGCTGTTTTTT
CDR3aa: CASSRQPSLVYFTGELFF

d_gene: .
abundance: .
j_gene: TRBJ2-7
v_gene: TRBV7-9
CDR3nt: TGTGCCAGCAAGCACGAGCAGTACTTC
CDR3aa: CASKHEQYF

d_gene: TRBD1
abundance: .
j_gene: TRBJ1-1
v_gene: TRBV3-1
CDR3nt: TGTGCCGGCAGATTGACAGGGTGGACTGAAGCTTTCTTT
CDR3aa: CAGRLTGWTEAFF

d_gene: .
abundance: .
j_gene: TRBJ2-1
v_gene: TRBV28
CDR3nt: TGTGCCAGCAGTTTAAGCCCTCGGGAGCAGTTCTTC
CDR3aa: CASSLSPREQFF

d_gene: TRBD1
abundance: once
j_gene: TRBJ2-3
v_gene: TRBV11-3
CDR3nt: TGTGCCAGCAGCCGCCGACAGGGCCTGGTACCCACAGATACGCAGTATTTT
CDR3aa: CASSRRQGLVPTDTQYF

d_gene: .
abundance: .
j_gene: TRBJ1-4
v_gene: TRBV27
CDR3nt: TGTGCCAGCAGTTTAACCGACAGTACTAATGAAAAACTGTTTTTT
CDR3aa: CASSLTDSTNEKLFF

d_gene: .
abundance: .
j_gene: TRBJ1-1
v_gene: TRBV20-1
CDR3nt: TGCAGTGCTAGAGTGAAGGGGCAGGTGGAGAACACTGAAGCTTTCTTT
CDR3aa: CSARVKGQVENTEAFF

d_gene: .
abundance: .
j_gene: TRBJ2-5
v_gene: TRBV7-2
CDR3nt: TGTGCCAGCAGCTTAAGGGGCACGGGGGAAGAGACCCAGTACTTC
CDR3aa: CASSLRGTGEETQYF

d_gene: TRBD1
abundance: .
j_gene: TRBJ1-2
v_gene: TRBV29-1
CDR3nt: TGCAGCGTTTTGCCCCGTAGGCAGGGGGCCGGCGATGGCTACACCTTC
CDR3aa: CSVLPRRQGAGDGYTF

d_gene: .
abundance: .
j_gene: TRBJ2-5
v_gene: TRBV7-9
CDR3nt: TGTGCCAGCAGCCCGAACGCTCTCCAAGAGTACCAAGAGACCCAGTACTTC
CDR3aa: CASSPNALQEYQETQYF

d_gene: .
abundance: once
j_gene: TRBJ2-1
v_gene: TRBV11-2
CDR3nt: TGTGCCAGCAGCTTAATCCCGCAGGGGAATGAGCAGTTCTTC
CDR3aa: CASSLIPQGNEQFF

d_gene: .
abundance: .
j_gene: TRBJ1-6
v_gene: TRBV3-1
CDR3nt: TGTGCCAGCAGCCAAGATCGGAGGACACCCCTCCACTTT
CDR3aa: CASSQDRRTPLHF

d_gene: .
abundance: .
j_gene: TRBJ1-1
v_gene: TRBV2
CDR3nt: TGTGCCAACTTCGGGGATTACACTGAAGCTTTCTTT
CDR3aa: CANFGDYTEAFF

d_gene: .
abundance: .
j_gene: TRBJ1-1
v_gene: TRBV9
CDR3nt: TGTGCCAGCAGCGACCAACCCTCAGAGAACACTGAAGCTTTCTTT
CDR3aa: CASSDQPSENTEAFF